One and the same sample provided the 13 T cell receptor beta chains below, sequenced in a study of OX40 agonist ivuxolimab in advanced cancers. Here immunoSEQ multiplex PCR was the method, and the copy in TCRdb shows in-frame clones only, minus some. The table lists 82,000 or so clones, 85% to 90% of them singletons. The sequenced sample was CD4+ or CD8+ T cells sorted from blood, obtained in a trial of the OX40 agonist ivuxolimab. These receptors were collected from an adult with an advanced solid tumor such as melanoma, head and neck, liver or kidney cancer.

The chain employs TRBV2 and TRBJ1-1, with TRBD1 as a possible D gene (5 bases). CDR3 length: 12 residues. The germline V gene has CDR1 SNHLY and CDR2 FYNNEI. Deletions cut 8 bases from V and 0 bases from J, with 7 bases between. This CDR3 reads CASRRVNTEAFF. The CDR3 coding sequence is TGTGCCAGCCGCAGGGTGAACACTGAAGCTTTCTTT.

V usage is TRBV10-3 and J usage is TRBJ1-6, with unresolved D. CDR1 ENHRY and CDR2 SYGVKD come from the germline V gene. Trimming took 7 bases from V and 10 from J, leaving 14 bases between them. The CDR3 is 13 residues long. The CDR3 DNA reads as TGTGCCATCACCGACTCCTTTTCCTCACCCCTCCACTTT. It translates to CAITDSFSSPLHF.

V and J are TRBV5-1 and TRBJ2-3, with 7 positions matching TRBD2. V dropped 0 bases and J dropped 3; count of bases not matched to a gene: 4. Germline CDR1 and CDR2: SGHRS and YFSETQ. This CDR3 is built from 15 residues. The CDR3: CASSLVASGTDTQYF. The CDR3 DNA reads TGCGCCAGCAGCTTGGTAGCTAGCGGAACAGATACGCAGTATTTT. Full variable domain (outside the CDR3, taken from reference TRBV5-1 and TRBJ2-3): KAGVTQTPRYLIKTRGQQVTLSCSPISGHRSVSWYQQTPGQGLQFLFEYFSETQRNKGNFPGRFSGRQFSNSRSEMNVSTLELGDSALYLCASSLVASGTDTQYFGPGTRLTVL.

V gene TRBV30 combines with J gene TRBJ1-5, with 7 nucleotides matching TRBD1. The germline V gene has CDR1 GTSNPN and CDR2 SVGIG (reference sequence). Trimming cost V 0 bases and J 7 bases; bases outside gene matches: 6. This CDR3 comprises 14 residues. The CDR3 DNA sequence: TGTGCCTGGAGTGTAGGAGGGGGCGGGCAGCCCCAGCATTTT. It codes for CAWSVGGGGQPQHF. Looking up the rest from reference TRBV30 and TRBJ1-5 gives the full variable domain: SQTIHQWPATLVQPVGSPLSLECTVEGTSNPNLYWYRQAAGRGLQLLFYSVGIGQISSEVPQNLSASRPQDRQFILSSKKLLLSDSGFYLCAWSVGGGGQPQHFGDGTRLSIL.

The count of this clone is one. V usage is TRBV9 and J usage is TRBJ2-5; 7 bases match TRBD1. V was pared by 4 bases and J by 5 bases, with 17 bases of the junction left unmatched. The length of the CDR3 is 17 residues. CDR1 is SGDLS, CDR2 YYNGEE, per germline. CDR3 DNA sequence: TGTGCCAGCAGCTTCGAGGGTGGGGCAGGGGGTCTGGAGACCCAGTACTTC. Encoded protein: CASSFEGGAGGLETQYF.

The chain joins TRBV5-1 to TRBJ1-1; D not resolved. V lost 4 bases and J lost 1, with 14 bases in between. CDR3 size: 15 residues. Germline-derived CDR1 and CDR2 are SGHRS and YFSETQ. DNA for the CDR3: TGCGCCAGCAGCCCGAACGGAGCCTCGAACACTGAAGCTTTCTTT. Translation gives CASSPNGASNTEAFF.

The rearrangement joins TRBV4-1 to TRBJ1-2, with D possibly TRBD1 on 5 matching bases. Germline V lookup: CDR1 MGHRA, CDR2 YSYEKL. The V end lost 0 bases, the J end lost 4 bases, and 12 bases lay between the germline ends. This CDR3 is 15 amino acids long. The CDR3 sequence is CASSQDNQGFYGYTF. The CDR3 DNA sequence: TGCGCCAGCAGCCAAGATAACCAGGGCTTCTATGGCTACACCTTC.

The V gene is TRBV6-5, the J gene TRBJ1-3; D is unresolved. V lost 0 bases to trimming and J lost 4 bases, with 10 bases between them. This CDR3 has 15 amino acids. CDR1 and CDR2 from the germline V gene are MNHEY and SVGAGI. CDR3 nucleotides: TGTGCCAGCAGTTACTCCCCTAAACGGGGAAACACCATATATTTT. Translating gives CASSYSPKRGNTIYF.

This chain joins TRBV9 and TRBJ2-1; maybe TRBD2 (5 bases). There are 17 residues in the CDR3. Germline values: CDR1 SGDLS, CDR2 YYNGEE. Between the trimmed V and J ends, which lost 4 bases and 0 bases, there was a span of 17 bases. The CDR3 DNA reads TGTGCCAGCAGCTCATCTCCGGGAACGAGCTCCTACAATGAGCAGTTCTTC. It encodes CASSSSPGTSSYNEQFF.

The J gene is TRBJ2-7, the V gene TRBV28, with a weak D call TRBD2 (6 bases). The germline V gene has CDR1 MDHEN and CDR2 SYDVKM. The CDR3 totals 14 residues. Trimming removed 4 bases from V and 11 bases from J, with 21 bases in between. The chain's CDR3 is CASSSLAGLGREYF. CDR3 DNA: TGTGCCAGCAGTTCATTGGCGGGGCTTGGCCGCGAGTACTTC.

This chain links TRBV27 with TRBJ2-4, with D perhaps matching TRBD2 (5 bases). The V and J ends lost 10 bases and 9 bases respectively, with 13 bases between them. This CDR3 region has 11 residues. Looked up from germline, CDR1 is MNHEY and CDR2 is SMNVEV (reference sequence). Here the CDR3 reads CATGPRGIQYF. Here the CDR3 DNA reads TGTGCCACCGGCCCCCGGGGCATTCAGTACTTC.

The CDR3 DNA reads TGTGCCTGGACGGGAGTGGGGAATTCACCCCTCCACTTT. Residues: CAWTGVGNSPLHF. The V and J genes are TRBV30 and TRBJ1-6; no clear D. V lost 4 bases, J lost 7 bases, and 11 bases lay in between. The CDR3 spans 13 residues. Germline CDR1 GTSNPN, CDR2 SVGIG (reference sequence).

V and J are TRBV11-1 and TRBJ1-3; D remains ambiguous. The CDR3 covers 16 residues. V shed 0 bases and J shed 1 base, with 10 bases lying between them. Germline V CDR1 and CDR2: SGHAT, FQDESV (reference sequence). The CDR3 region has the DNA TGTGCCAGCAGCTTAGCCGTCACGACTTCTGGAAACACCATATATTTT. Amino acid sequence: CASSLAVTTSGNTIYF.